A selection of T cell receptor beta chains follows, all from one sample in a study of blood T cell repertoires in COVID-19. Data came from immunoSEQ multiplex PCR; TCRdb stores just in-frame clones and leaves some out. Of more than 300,000 clones detected, around 87% appear once; the ten largest clones hold about 10%. The sequenced material came from peripheral blood. The receptors derive from a woman aged 25-40 years with COVID-19, enrolled during active disease. Each CDR3 is given with its conserved first and last residue. The order of the fields is clone size, J gene, D gene, V gene, CDR3 protein, CDR3 DNA. D genes are given only for firm matches. Some rows mark clone size as missing; the rest say once, few, many or name a class of expanded clone.

. | TRBJ2-3 | . | TRBV6-4 | CASSDSRGDTQYF | TGTGCCAGCAGTGACTCCCGGGGAGATACGCAGTATTTT
. | TRBJ2-7 | . | TRBV19 | CAQTYEQYF | TGTGCCCAGACCTACGAGCAGTACTTC
once | TRBJ1-5 | . | TRBV3-1/TRBV3-2 | CASSQDRGGQPQHF | TGTGCCAGCAGCCAAGACAGGGGCGGTCAGCCCCAGCATTTT
. | TRBJ2-1 | TRBD2 | TRBV28 | CASSPGTSGYSYNEQFF | TGTGCCAGCAGTCCCGGGACTAGCGGGTATTCCTACAATGAGCAGTTCTTC
. | TRBJ2-7 | . | TRBV3-1/TRBV3-2 | CASSQDRTITGEQYF | TGTGCCAGCAGCCAAGATCGGACTATTACGGGGGAGCAGTACTTC
. | TRBJ2-7 | . | TRBV6-5 | CASSRNRLMLSEQYF | TGTGCCAGCAGTCGTAACAGGTTAATGTTAAGCGAGCAGTACTTC
. | TRBJ2-7 | TRBD2 | TRBV6-5 | CASRKGLAGVYEQYF | TGTGCCAGCAGAAAGGGACTAGCGGGAGTCTACGAGCAGTACTTC
. | TRBJ2-2 | TRBD1 | TRBV6-6 | CASSPGTGGPNTGELFF | TGTGCCAGCAGTCCCGGGACAGGGGGGCCGAACACCGGGGAGCTGTTTTTT
. | TRBJ2-1 | TRBD1 | TRBV3-1/TRBV3-2 | CASSDRGSYNEQFF | TGTGCCAGCAGCGACAGGGGCTCCTACAATGAGCAGTTCTTC
. | TRBJ2-1 | . | TRBV12-3/TRBV12-4 | CASSFVGVNEQFF | TGTGCCAGCAGTTTCGTGGGAGTAAATGAGCAGTTCTTC